The present T cell receptor beta chain was sequenced within a study of Graves' ophthalmopathy and Graves' hyperthyroidism. About the research overall: Hyperthyroidism showing no ophthalmopathy within 18 months of follow-up was stable. Study-wide results and caveats: Most thyroid-expanded clonotypes exceeding 0.001 frequency were also found in blood.

The V gene's germline CDR1 is SEHNR and CDR2 FQNEAQ (reference sequence). This CDR3 comprises 16 residues. V was pared by 5 bases and J by 4 bases, with 20 bases between. Amplifying from RNA transcripts, the study obtained TCR beta CDR3 regions. HTBI-primed first-round RT-PCR preceded second-round multiplex PCR. MiXCR, applied by TCRdb to the multiplex PCR reads, yields one record per CDR3 protein. The sample lists approximately 540,000 distinct CDR3 sequences; about two fifths were seen once. This clonotype appeared many times. Its antigen is undetermined. Ages of hyperthyroidism patients ran from 18 to 65, and their diagnoses were new, under 2 months' duration. Other autoimmune diseases, uncontrolled infections, pregnancy or lactation excluded patients from enrollment.

The TCR was taken from an adult man with Graves' hyperthyroidism. The chain has TRBV7-9 and TRBJ1-1; D is perhaps TRBD1 (6 bases). Material: peripheral blood or thyroid tissue (not recorded which). CDR3 amino acids: CASSPPWGAVSTEAFF. The CDR3 coding sequence is TGTGCCAGCAGCCCACCGTGGGGGGCGGTGAGCACTGAAGCTTTCTTT. The full variable domain, completed using reference TRBV7-9 and TRBJ1-1, is DTGVSQNPRHKITKRGQNVTFRCDPISEHNRLYWYRQTLGQGPEFLTYFQNEAQLEKSRLLSDRFSAERPKGSFSTLEIQRTEQGDSAMYLCASSPPWGAVSTEAFFGQGTRLTVV.